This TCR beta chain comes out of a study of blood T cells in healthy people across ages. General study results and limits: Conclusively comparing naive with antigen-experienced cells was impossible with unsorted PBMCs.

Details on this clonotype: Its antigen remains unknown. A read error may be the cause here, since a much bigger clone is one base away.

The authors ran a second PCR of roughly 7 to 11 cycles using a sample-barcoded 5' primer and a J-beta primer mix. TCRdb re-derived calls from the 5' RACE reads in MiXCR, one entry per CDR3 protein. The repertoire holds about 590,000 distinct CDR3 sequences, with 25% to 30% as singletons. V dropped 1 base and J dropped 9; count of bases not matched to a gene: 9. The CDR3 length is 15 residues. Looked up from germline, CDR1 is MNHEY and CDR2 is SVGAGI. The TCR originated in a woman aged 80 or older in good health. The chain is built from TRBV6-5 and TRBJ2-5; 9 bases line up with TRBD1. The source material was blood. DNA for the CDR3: TGTGCCAGCAGTTACTTCGGACAGGGGATGGAGGCCCAGTACTTC. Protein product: CASSYFGQGMEAQYF.